The clone carrying this T cell receptor beta chain was recorded only once. The antigen remains undetermined. This sample was included in a study of T cell repertoires in cytomegalovirus infection. On the study more broadly: Public TCR beta signatures marked donors with CMV infection and the matching HLA. General study findings and limits: Dominant in the ex vivo response were TCR beta clonotypes restricted by HLA-C and specific for CMV. The cumulative frequency of public TCR beta families distinguished individuals who carried CMV together with the relevant HLA.

TCRdb reanalysed the reads using MiXCR and keeps one entry per CDR3 protein. This sample has 700,000 to 900,000 distinct CDR3 sequences, with around 29% found just once. This CDR3 spans 15 amino acids. The trim removed 5 bases at V and 3 bases at J, leaving 8 bases unmatched. From germline, CDR1 is MNHEY and CDR2 SMNVEV (reference sequence). This TCR was sampled from a human donor in good health (CMV status not recorded). Some clones in this sample may be carry-over from other donors' samples. The input for sequencing was cultured CD8+ T cells from PBMCs, taken from culture after CMV antigen stimulation. The rearrangement links TRBV27 to TRBJ2-3, with 7 bases aligning to TRBD1. CDR3 nucleotides: TGTGCCAGCAGTGCTCAGGGGGAGCCTACAGATACGCAGTATTTT. As protein: CASSAQGEPTDTQYF.